The sequence of this T cell receptor (beta chain) was determined in a study of T-cell reconstitution after alpha-beta-depleted transplantation in children. Concerning this clonotype itself: Its specificity is not known.

Study observations and caveats: Elevated TCRbeta diversity at day 60 was traced, in some patients, to surviving recipient T cells and thymic progenitors. The origin of alpha-beta T cells about two months after transplant was reportedly several hundred expanded graft clones. After one year, T-cell counts and TCRbeta diversity mostly came from new T cells.

From germline, CDR1 is ENHRY and CDR2 SYGVKD. The CDR3 has 18 amino acids. V was cut by 0 bases and J by 1 base, with 16 bases left in between. Using unique molecular identifiers, the investigators prepared the TCRbeta library. TCRdb recomputed calls from the PCR reads with MiXCR, one row per CDR3 protein. In the table there are about 980,000 distinct CDR3 sequences, about 31% of which are singletons. This receptor was taken from a boy in the first two years of life who had a stem cell transplant for SCID, so the T cells may come from the graft donor. Sequences were derived from PBMCs, mostly from graft donor cells, sampled 360 days after TCRalphabeta/CD19-depleted stem cell transplant. The rearrangement uses TRBV10-3 and TRBJ1-5, with D possibly being TRBD1 (5 bases). This CDR3 is CAISESPPWGESNQPQHF. DNA of the CDR3: TGTGCCATCAGTGAGTCCCCTCCTTGGGGGGAAAGCAATCAGCCCCAGCATTTT.